Below are 8 T cell receptor beta chains sequenced from a single sample in a study of blood T cell repertoires in COVID-19. The assay was immunoSEQ multiplex PCR, and TCRdb's table has in-frame clones only and misses some. Of about 200,000 clones listed, approximately 80% are singletons. What was sequenced was peripheral blood. The source of these receptors is a man aged 35 to 55 with acute or convalescent COVID-19.

The gene calls are TRBV29-1 and TRBJ1-4; D perhaps matches TRBD1 (6 bases). V was cut by 5 bases and J by 7 bases, with 14 bases left in between. Germline CDR1 reads SQVTM; CDR2 reads ANQGSEA. This CDR3 is built from 13 residues. In nucleotides, the CDR3 is TGCAGCGTTATCCCACAGGGTGGTGAAAAACTGTTTTTT. This encodes CSVIPQGGEKLFF. Supplemented by reference TRBV29-1 and TRBJ1-4, the full variable domain reads SAVISQKPSRDICQRGTSLTIQCQVDSQVTMMFWYRQQPGQSLTLIATANQGSEATYESGFVIDKFPISRPNLTFSTLTVSNMSPEDSSIYLCSVIPQGGEKLFFGSGTQLSVL.

The rearrangement uses TRBV5-4 and TRBJ2-3; D is possibly TRBD1 (7 bases). Germline assignment: CDR1 SGHNT and CDR2 YYREEE (reference sequence). Trimming left V 6 bases short and J 2 bases short, with 16 bases between. The CDR3 is made up of 15 amino acids. The CDR3 reads CASTPGGQHTDTQYF. The CDR3 nucleotides are TGTGCCAGCACCCCCGGGGGACAGCACACAGATACGCAGTATTTT.

The CDR3, as DNA: TGCGCCAGCAGCTTGGACGCTGATAGCGGCTACACCTTC. Amino acid sequence: CASSLDADSGYTF. V is TRBV5-1 and J is TRBJ1-2; D is undetermined. The CDR3 is 13 amino acids. Per the germline V gene, CDR1 is SGHRS and CDR2 is YFSETQ. The V end was cut by 0 bases, the J end by 8 bases, with 11 bases between.

J is TRBJ1-2 and V is TRBV4-1, with a weak D call TRBD1 (6 bases). Germline assignment: CDR1 MGHRA and CDR2 YSYEKL. V was shortened by 0 bases and J by 4 bases, with 12 bases between the two germline ends. The CDR3 runs to 15 residues. The CDR3 bases are TGCGCCAGCAGCCAAGATGTGGACAGCCTCTATGGCTACACCTTC. Its protein product is CASSQDVDSLYGYTF.

This clone was counted once. The rearrangement uses TRBV9 and TRBJ2-1; D gene uncertain. The CDR3 contains 14 residues. The V gene's germline CDR1 is SGDLS and CDR2 YYNGEE. The germline V and J ends were trimmed by 0 bases and 8 bases, with 12 bases remaining between them. For the CDR3, the DNA is TGTGCCAGCAGCGTAGTTCCGCAGTCCGATGAGCAGTTCTTC. Its translation is CASSVVPQSDEQFF. Supplemented by reference TRBV9 and TRBJ2-1, the full variable domain reads DSGVTQTPKHLITATGQRVTLRCSPRSGDLSVYWYQQSLDQGLQFLIQYYNGEERAKGNILERFSAQQFPDLHSELNLSSLELGDSALYFCASSVVPQSDEQFFGPGTRLTVL.

The chain employs TRBV19 and TRBJ1-1; tentatively, D is TRBD1 (6 bases). Trimming removed 4 bases at V and 0 bases at J, with 21 bases between. The length of the CDR3 is 18 residues. Looked up from germline, CDR1 is LNHDA and CDR2 is SQIVND (reference sequence). The CDR3 nucleotides read TGTGCCAGTAGTAGGGTCGGCAGGGGCGAAGGAATGAACACTGAAGCTTTCTTT. It specifies CASSRVGRGEGMNTEAFF.

This clone was detected only once. The chain combines TRBV10-1 with TRBJ2-7, with D maybe TRBD1 (5 bases). CDR1 is WNHNN, CDR2 SYGVQD, per germline (reference sequence). The CDR3 sequence is 12 residues long. The V end lost 6 bases, the J end lost 5 bases, and 11 bases lay between the germline ends. CDR3 loop: CASSAGNNEQYF. CDR3 in DNA: TGCGCCAGCAGCGCAGGGAACAACGAGCAGTACTTC.

This rearrangement joins TRBV7-9 to TRBJ2-5, with 8 positions matching TRBD2. This CDR3 comprises 19 residues. Unmatched junction bases numbered 23, after V lost 7 bases and J lost 4 bases. CDR1 is SEHNR and CDR2 is FQNEAQ in the germline V gene (reference sequence). Here the CDR3 reads CASTPSRDRYSGRGETQYF. The CDR3 DNA reads as TGTGCCAGCACCCCTTCCAGGGATCGGTACAGCGGGAGAGGAGAGACCCAGTACTTC.